The source of this TCR beta chain is a study of T cell responses to AZD1222 COVID-19 vaccine. Overall study results and limits: Sampled repertoires all dated from after the peak T cell response. Spike was spanned by vaccine-associated CD4 TCRs, which were dominant at 160-218 and 743-854. Donors were chiefly white British, with a greater number of females, and clonal diversity was perhaps underestimated. Unmutated variant regions are reportedly the target of nearly half of TCRs that are spike-specific.

A remark on this clone: Its antigen is unidentified.

V dropped 3 bases and J dropped 0 bases, with 12 bases sitting between them. Germline V gene data show CDR1 as SGHRS and CDR2 as YFSETQ. This CDR3 is 16 amino acids long. Produced via immunoSEQ multiplex PCR; TCRdb's table is partial and in-frame only. This sample has about 200,000 clones, with 85% to 95% found just once. This chain links TRBV5-1 with TRBJ2-2, with D possibly matching TRBD1 (7 bases). The specimen comprised peripheral blood, sampled on day 0 of AZD1222 vaccination. The sequence was obtained from an adult in good health. The CDR3 loop reads CASSSTGDSNTGELFF. The DNA for the CDR3 is TGCGCCAGCAGCTCCACAGGGGACTCGAACACCGGGGAGCTGTTTTTT.